Listed below are T cell receptor beta chains from one sample, sequenced in a study of blood T cell repertoires in COVID-19. The repertoire was sequenced with immunoSEQ multiplex PCR; TCRdb's copy has only in-frame clones and lacks some. The sample includes 250,000 to 300,000 clones, roughly four fifths of them seen just once. The sample comprised PBMCs or T cells enriched from blood (not recorded which). The receptors stem from a man aged 45-65 years who had recovered from COVID-19. CDR3s include the opening cysteine and the closing phenylalanine or tryptophan. The D gene is left open where the match is weak. Rows may omit the clone size; those that give it use once, few, many or a size class.

TRBJ2-7 | . | TRBV18 | . | TGTGCCAGCTCACAATCTCAAGGGGTTGACTCCTACGAGCAGTACTTC | CASSQSQGVDSYEQYF
TRBJ1-1 | . | TRBV19 | . | TGTGCCAGTAGTATGGAAGGGGGAGTAGCCTACACTGAAGCTTTCTTT | CASSMEGGVAYTEAFF
TRBJ2-7 | . | TRBV18 | TRBD2 | TGTGCCAGCTCCCAAGGGACTAGCGGGGGCTACGAGCAGTACTTC | CASSQGTSGGYEQYF
TRBJ1-2 | once | TRBV28 | . | TGTGCCAGCAGTTTGTTGACAGGTCTCTATGGCTACACCTTC | CASSLLTGLYGYTF
TRBJ1-3 | . | TRBV4-3 | . | TGCGCCAGCAGCCACATACCTAACTCTGGAAACACCATATATTTT | CASSHIPNSGNTIYF
TRBJ1-5 | . | TRBV2 | TRBD1 | TGTGCCAGCAGAACGGACAGGGGGCCCCGAGGCCGGCCCCAGCATTTT | CASRTDRGPRGRPQHF
TRBJ2-1 | . | TRBV5-1 | TRBD1 | TGCGCCAGCAGCCGGACAGGGGGGCCCTACAATGAGCAGTTCTTC | CASSRTGGPYNEQFF
TRBJ2-7 | . | TRBV6-5 | TRBD1 | TGTGCCAGCAGGCTTTTCGGGACAGCTTCCTACGAGCAGTACTTC | CASRLFGTASYEQYF
TRBJ2-1 | . | TRBV5-1 | . | TGCGCCAGCAGCCCGGATACAGGGATCCGTTCCTACAATGAGCAGTTCTTC | CASSPDTGIRSYNEQFF
TRBJ1-2 | . | TRBV9 | TRBD1 | TGTGCCAGCAGCGACGCAAGACAGGGGGCTAGTGGCTACACCTTC | CASSDARQGASGYTF
TRBJ2-2 | . | TRBV3-1/TRBV3-2 | . | TGTGCCAGCAGCCATACCGGGACTGCGAACACCGGGGAGCTGTTTTTT | CASSHTGTANTGELFF
TRBJ2-1 | . | TRBV6-5 | TRBD2 | TGTGCCAGCAGTAGCGGGGCCAATGAGCAGTTCTTC | CASSSGANEQFF
TRBJ2-7 | . | TRBV18 | TRBD1 | TGTGCCAGCTCACCAAGTACGGGACAGGGGTCCGGCGAGCAGTACTTC | CASSPSTGQGSGEQYF
TRBJ1-4 | . | TRBV19 | TRBD1 | TGTGCCAGTAGTCACCGGGACAGGGATGAAAAACTGTTTTTT | CASSHRDRDEKLFF
TRBJ2-7 | . | TRBV5-4 | TRBD1 | TGTGCCAGCAGCGTATCGACAGGGAGCTCCTACGAGCAGTACTTC | CASSVSTGSSYEQYF
TRBJ1-1 | . | TRBV6-5 | TRBD1 | TGTGCCAGCAGAAAGACAGGGGAGATTGCTGAAGCTTTCTTT | CASRKTGEIAEAFF
TRBJ2-1 | few | TRBV30 | TRBD1 | TGTGCCTGGAGAGACAGGGGCAATGAGCAGTTCTTC | CAWRDRGNEQFF
TRBJ1-5 | . | TRBV5-6 | . | TGTGCCAGCAGCTTGGCCGTAGGGGTTCTCGGCAATCAGCCCCAGCATTTT | CASSLAVGVLGNQPQHF
TRBJ2-3 | once | TRBV5-1 | TRBD1 | TGCGCCAGCACGGAAAAGGGGGCTTTGGATACGCAGTATTTT | CASTEKGALDTQYF
TRBJ1-5 | . | TRBV4-2 | . | TGTGCCAGCAGCCAGATTGAGGGGGTGAGCAATCAGCCCCAGCATTTT | CASSQIEGVSNQPQHF
TRBJ1-4 | . | TRBV4-3 | . | TGCGCCAGCAGCCACACCCAGGGAATGCTGTTTTTT | CASSHTQGMLFF
TRBJ2-1 | . | TRBV7-2 | . | TGTGCCAGCAGCGGAGGCGAATCCTACAATGAGCAGTTCTTC | CASSGGESYNEQFF
TRBJ2-7 | . | TRBV10-2 | . | TGCGCCAGCAGTGAGTCGAGGCGGGGCGCCTACGAGCAGTACTTC | CASSESRRGAYEQYF
TRBJ2-3 | . | TRBV3-1/TRBV3-2 | TRBD1 | TGTGCCAGCAGCGTTCTGACAGGGCAGCCGCCGCAGTATTTT | CASSVLTGQPPQYF
TRBJ1-1 | . | TRBV13 | TRBD1 | TGTGCCAGCAGCTTAGACAGTCTCACAGGGGGGTATACTGAAGCTTTCTTT | CASSLDSLTGGYTEAFF
TRBJ2-7 | . | TRBV6-1 | TRBD1 | TGTGCCAGCAGTGAGCTACACAGGGGCGGCTACGAGCAGTACTTC | CASSELHRGGYEQYF
TRBJ2-2 | . | TRBV9 | . | TGTGCCAGCAGCGTAGCTTCCGGCAGGGGAGCCACCGGGGAGCTGTTTTTT | CASSVASGRGATGELFF
TRBJ2-7 | few | TRBV7-9 | TRBD1 | TGTGCCAGCGGAACGACAGGGAACGAGCAGTACTTC | CASGTTGNEQYF
TRBJ2-3 | . | TRBV3-1/TRBV3-2 | . | TGTGCCAGCAGCCAGCCCACGGGTTCCGGTGATACGCAGTATTTT | CASSQPTGSGDTQYF
TRBJ2-1 | . | TRBV7-3 | TRBD2 | TGTGCCAGCAGCACGACTAGCGGGGGTAACAATGAGCAGTTCTTC | CASSTTSGGNNEQFF
TRBJ2-1 | once | TRBV7-6 | TRBD1 | TGTGCCAGCAGCAGGGGGACAGGGGAGGTTGAGCAGTTCTTC | CASSRGTGEVEQFF
TRBJ2-5 | . | TRBV5-4 | TRBD2 | TGTGCCAGCAGCAGGGGACTAGCGGGAGTCATTGGGGAGACCCAGTACTTC | CASSRGLAGVIGETQYF
TRBJ2-7 | . | TRBV19 | . | TGTGCCAGTAGTAACCCTCCTACAGGTACCTACGAGCAGTACTTC | CASSNPPTGTYEQYF
TRBJ2-7 | . | TRBV5-1 | . | TGCGCCAGCAGCTTGGGGGTGACGGGAGTCTTGGCCTACGAGCAGTACTTC | CASSLGVTGVLAYEQYF